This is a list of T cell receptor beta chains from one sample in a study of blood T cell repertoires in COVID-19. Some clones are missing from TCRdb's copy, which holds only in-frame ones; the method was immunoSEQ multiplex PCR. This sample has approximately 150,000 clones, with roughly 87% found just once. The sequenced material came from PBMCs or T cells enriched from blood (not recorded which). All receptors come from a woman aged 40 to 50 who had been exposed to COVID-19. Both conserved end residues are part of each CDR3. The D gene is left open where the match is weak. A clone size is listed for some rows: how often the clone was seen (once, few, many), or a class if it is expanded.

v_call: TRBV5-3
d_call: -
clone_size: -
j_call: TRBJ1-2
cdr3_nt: TGTGCCAGAAGCGGGAGGGGCCCTAACTATGGCTACACCTTC
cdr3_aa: CARSGRGPNYGYTF

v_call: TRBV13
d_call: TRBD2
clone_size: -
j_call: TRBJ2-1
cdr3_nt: TGTGCCAGCAGCTTAGACCCGGGAGGGACCTACAATGAGCAGTTCTTC
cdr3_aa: CASSLDPGGTYNEQFF

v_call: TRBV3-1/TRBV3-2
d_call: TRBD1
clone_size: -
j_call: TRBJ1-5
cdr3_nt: TGTGCCAGCAGCCAGTCTACAGGGGGTGGACAGCCCCAGCATTTT
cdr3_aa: CASSQSTGGGQPQHF

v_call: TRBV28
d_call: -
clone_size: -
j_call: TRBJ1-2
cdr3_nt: TGTGCCACCATTCCCGGGACAACAGTTTATGGCTACACCTTC
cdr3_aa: CATIPGTTVYGYTF

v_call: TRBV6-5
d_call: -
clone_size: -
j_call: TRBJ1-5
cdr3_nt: TGTGCCAGCAGCCCCGAACTAGGACAGCCCCAGCATTTT
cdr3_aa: CASSPELGQPQHF

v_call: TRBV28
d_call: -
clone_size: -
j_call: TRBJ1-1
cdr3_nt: TGTGCCAGCAGCACCGGGGGGACTGAAGCTTTCTTT
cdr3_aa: CASSTGGTEAFF

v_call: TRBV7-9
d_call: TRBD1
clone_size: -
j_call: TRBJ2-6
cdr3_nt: TGTGCCAGCACGGACAGGGGAGGTGGGGCCAACGTCCTGACTTTC
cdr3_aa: CASTDRGGGANVLTF

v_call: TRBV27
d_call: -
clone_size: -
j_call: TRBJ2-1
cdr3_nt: TGTGCCAGCAGTCCCTTCGGGAGCTCCTACAATGAGCAGTTCTTC
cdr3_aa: CASSPFGSSYNEQFF

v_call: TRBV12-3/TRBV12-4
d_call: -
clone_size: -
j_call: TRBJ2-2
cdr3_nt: TGTGCCAGCAGCACGGGGCGGGGCGGGGAGCTGTTTTTT
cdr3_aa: CASSTGRGGELFF

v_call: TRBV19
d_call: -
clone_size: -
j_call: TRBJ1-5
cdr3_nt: TGTGCCAGTACCATCAGGGGCCTCGGTCAGCCCCAGCATTTT
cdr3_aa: CASTIRGLGQPQHF

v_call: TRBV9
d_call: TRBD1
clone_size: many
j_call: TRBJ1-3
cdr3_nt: TGTGCCAGCAGCGTAGCGATGGGACAGGGATTGGGTGGAAACACCATATATTTT
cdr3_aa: CASSVAMGQGLGGNTIYF

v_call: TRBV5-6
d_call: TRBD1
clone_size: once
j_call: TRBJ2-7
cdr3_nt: TGTGCCAGCAGCTTGAGGGTCGGGGCCAGGGGGTCCTACGAGCAGTACTTC
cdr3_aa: CASSLRVGARGSYEQYF

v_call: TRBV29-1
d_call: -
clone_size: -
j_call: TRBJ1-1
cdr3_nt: TGCAGCGTTGTTTCCACGGGAGCTTTCTTT
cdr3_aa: CSVVSTGAFF

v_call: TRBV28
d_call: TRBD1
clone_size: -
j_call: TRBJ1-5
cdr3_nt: TGTGCCAGCAGCCTGGGACAGGGCAATCAGCCCCAGCATTTT
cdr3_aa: CASSLGQGNQPQHF

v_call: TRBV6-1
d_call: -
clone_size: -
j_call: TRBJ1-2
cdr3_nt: TGTGCCAGCAGTGAATCTAGTCAGGGTGGCTACACCTTC
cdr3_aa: CASSESSQGGYTF

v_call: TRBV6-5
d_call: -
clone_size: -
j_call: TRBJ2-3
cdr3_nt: TGTGCCAGCAGCCCATCACCTGAGGATACGCAGTATTTT
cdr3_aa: CASSPSPEDTQYF

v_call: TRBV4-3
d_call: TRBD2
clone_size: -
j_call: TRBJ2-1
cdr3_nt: TGCGCCAGCAGCCAAGACCAAGCGGGAGAAGCCAGGGACAATGAGCAGTTCTTC
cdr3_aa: CASSQDQAGEARDNEQFF

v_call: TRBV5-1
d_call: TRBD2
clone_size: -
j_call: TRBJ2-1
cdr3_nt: TGCGCCAGCAGCTTGGCCAGTAGCGGGGGACAATACAATGAGCAGTTCTTC
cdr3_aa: CASSLASSGGQYNEQFF

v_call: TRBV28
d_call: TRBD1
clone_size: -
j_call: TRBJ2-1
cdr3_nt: TGTGCCAGCAGCCCCGAGACAGGGGGCTTCAATGAGCAGTTCTTC
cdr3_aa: CASSPETGGFNEQFF

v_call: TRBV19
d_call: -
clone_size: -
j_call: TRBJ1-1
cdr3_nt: TGTGCCAGTAGTTCCAGGGAAAGTAGAACTGAAGCTTTCTTT
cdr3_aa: CASSSRESRTEAFF

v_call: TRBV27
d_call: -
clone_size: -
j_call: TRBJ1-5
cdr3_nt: TGTGCCAGCATGGCAGGGGTTAGCAATCAGCCCCAGCATTTT
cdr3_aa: CASMAGVSNQPQHF

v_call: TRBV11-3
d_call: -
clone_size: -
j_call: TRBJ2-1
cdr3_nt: TGTGCCAGCAGCTCTATCGGGGTTAAGGGAAATGAGCAGTTCTTC
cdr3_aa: CASSSIGVKGNEQFF

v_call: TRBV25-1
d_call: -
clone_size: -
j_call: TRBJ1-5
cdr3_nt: TGTGCCAGCAGCCAGATGAGCAATCAGCCCCAGCATTTT
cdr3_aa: CASSQMSNQPQHF

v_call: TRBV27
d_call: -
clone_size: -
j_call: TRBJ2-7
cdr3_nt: TGTGCCAGCAGCCGGGACAAATTCCTCTTGGAGCAGTACTTC
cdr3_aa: CASSRDKFLLEQYF

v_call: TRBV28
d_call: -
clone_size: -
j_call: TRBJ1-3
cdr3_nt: TGTGCCAGCGTCCCAGGGGCGCAGGGAAACACCATATATTTT
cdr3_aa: CASVPGAQGNTIYF

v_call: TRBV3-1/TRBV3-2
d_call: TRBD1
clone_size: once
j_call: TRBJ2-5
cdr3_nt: TGTGCCAGCAGCCAGCGACAGGGCGGGGAGACCCAGTACTTC
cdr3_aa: CASSQRQGGETQYF

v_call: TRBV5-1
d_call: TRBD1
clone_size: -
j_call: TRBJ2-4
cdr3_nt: TGCGCCAGCAGCTCAGACAGGGTGTCGGACATTCAGTACTTC
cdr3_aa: CASSSDRVSDIQYF

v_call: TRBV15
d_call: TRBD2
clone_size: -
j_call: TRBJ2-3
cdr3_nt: TGTGCCACCAGCAGAGATAAGGGACTAGCGAGAGATACGCAGTATTTT
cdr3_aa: CATSRDKGLARDTQYF

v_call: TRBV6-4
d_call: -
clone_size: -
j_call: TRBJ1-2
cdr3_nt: TGTGCCAGCAGTGCCCACAACAGGGTTGGCTACACCTTC
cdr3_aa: CASSAHNRVGYTF

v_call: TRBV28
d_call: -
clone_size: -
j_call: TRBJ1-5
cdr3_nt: TGTGCCAGCAGTTTTAAAGGGGAAGCCCAGCATTTT
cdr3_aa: CASSFKGEAQHF

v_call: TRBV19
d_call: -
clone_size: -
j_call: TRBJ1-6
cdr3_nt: TGTGCCAGTAGTGTTACAGAATCCAGAAATTCACCCCTCCACTTT
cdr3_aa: CASSVTESRNSPLHF

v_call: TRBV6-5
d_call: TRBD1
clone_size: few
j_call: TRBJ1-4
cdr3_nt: TGTGCCAGCAGTTACGAAGGGGGCGGGTCGGATGAAAAACTGTTTTTT
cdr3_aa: CASSYEGGGSDEKLFF

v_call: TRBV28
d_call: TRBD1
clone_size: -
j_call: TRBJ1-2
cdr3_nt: TGTGCCAGCAGTTCTGGACAGGGGAGAGGCTACACCTTC
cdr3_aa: CASSSGQGRGYTF

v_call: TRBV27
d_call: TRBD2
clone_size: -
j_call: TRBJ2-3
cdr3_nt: TGTGCCAGCAGTTCTCCTACCGTTCTAGCGGGAGCCCCGGATACGCAGTATTTT
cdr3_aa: CASSSPTVLAGAPDTQYF

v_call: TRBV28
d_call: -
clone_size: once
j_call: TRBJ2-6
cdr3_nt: TGTGCCAGCAGGTACATTGGGGCCAACGTCCTGACTTTC
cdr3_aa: CASRYIGANVLTF

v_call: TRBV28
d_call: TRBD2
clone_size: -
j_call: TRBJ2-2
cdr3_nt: TGTGCCAGCAGTCGAACATATTCAAGCGGGACCTCCACCGGGGAGCTGTTTTTT
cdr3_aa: CASSRTYSSGTSTGELFF

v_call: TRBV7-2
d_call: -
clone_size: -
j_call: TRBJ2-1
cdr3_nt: TGTGCCAGCAGGACACGGACTCTCCCCTCCTACAATGAGCAGTTCTTC
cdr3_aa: CASRTRTLPSYNEQFF

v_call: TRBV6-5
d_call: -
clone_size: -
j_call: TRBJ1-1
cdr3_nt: TGTGCCAGCAGTTACTCGCGGTCTGAAGCTTTCTTT
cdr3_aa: CASSYSRSEAFF

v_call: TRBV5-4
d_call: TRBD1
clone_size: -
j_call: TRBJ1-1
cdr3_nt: TGTGCCAGCAGCAGCCCGGACAGGAAACACATGAACACTGAAGCTTTCTTT
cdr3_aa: CASSSPDRKHMNTEAFF

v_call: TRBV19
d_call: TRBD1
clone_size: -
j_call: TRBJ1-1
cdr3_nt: TGTGCCAGTAGTATAGAACACAGGGGCACTGAAGCTTTCTTT
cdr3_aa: CASSIEHRGTEAFF

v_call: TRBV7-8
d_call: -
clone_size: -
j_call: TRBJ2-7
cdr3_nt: TGTGCCAGCAGAAACGACAGGTTGGAATCCTACGAGCAGTACTTC
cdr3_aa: CASRNDRLESYEQYF

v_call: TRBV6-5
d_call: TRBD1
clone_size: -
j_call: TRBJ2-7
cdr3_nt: TGTGCCAGCACCCCACCCGGGACAGTTTCCTACGAGCAGTACTTC
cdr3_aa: CASTPPGTVSYEQYF

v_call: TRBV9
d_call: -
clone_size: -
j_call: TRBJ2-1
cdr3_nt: TGTGCCAGCAGCGACGAGATCTACAATGAGCAGTTCTTC
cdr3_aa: CASSDEIYNEQFF

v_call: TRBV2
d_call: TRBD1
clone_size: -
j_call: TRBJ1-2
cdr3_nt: TGTGCCAGCGATAAGCTGGGACAGGGGGGTTATGGCTACACCTTC
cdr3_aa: CASDKLGQGGYGYTF

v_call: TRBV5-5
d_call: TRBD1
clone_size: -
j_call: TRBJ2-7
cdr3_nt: TGTGCCAGCAGCTTGGTTGGGACAGATAACTCCTACGAGCAGTACTTC
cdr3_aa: CASSLVGTDNSYEQYF

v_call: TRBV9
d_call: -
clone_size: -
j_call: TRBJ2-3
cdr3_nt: TGTGCCAGCAGCGTAGGCCCGGGGGGCCGAGGCACAGATACGCAGTATTTT
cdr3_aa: CASSVGPGGRGTDTQYF

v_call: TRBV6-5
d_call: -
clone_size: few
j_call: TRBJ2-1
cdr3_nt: TGTGCCAGCAGACCCGCCCAAAGGGGGGGACATGAGCAGTTCTTC
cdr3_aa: CASRPAQRGGHEQFF

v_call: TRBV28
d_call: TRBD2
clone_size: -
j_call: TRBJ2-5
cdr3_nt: TGTGCCAGCAGTTTATTGGGACTAGGGGAGACCCAGTACTTC
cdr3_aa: CASSLLGLGETQYF

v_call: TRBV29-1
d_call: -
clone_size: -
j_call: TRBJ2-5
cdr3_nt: TGCAGCGTGGCGAGGAAGTACTTC
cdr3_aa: CSVARKYF

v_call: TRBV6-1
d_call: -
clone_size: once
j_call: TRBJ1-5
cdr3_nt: TGTGCCAGCAGTGAAGAAGGGGGTACGAGCAATCAGCCCCAGCATTTT
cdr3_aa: CASSEEGGTSNQPQHF

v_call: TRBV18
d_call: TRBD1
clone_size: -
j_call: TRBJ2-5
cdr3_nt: TGTGCCAGCTCACCGAATTGGGGACAGGCAGAGACCCAGTACTTC
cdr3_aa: CASSPNWGQAETQYF

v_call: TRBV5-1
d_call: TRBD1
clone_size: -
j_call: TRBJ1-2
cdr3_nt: TGCGCCAGCAGCCCACGGGAGGGGGCAAATGGCTACACCTTC
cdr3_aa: CASSPREGANGYTF

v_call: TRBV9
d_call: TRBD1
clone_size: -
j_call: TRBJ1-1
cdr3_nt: TGTGCCAGCAGCGTAGGGGACAGGAAAGAAAGAACTGAAGCTTTCTTT
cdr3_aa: CASSVGDRKERTEAFF

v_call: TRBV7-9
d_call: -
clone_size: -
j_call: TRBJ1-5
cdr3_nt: TGTGCCAGCAGCTCCCAGGTTAGCAATCAGCCCCAGCATTTT
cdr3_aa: CASSSQVSNQPQHF

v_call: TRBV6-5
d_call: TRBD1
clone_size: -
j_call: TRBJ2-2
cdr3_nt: TGTGCCAGCAGTCCTCGGGACAGGGGGGCCGGGGAGCTGTTTTTT
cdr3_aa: CASSPRDRGAGELFF

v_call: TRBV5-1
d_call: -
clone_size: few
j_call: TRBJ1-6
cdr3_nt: TGCGCCACCTCACGGTCTGGCGGTAATTCACCCCTCCACTTT
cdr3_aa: CATSRSGGNSPLHF

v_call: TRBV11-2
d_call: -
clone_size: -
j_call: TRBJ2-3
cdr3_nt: TGTGCCAGCAGCTTACCCCTAGACCGCACAGATACGCAGTATTTT
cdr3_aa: CASSLPLDRTDTQYF

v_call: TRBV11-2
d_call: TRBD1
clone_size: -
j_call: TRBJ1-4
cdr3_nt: TGTGCCAGCAGCCGGGACAGGGAAGAAAAACTGTTTTTT
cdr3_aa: CASSRDREEKLFF

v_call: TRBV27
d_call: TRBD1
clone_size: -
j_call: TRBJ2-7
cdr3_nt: TGTGCCAGCAGCTGGACAGGGATGGCCTACGAGCAGTACTTC
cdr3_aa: CASSWTGMAYEQYF